The rows below give T cell receptor beta chains drawn from one sample of a study of high-grade serous ovarian cancer treatment subgroups. The assay was immunoSEQ multiplex PCR, and TCRdb's table has in-frame clones only and misses some. This sample has over 2,000 clones, with roughly 80% found just once. Sequencing was done on a sample of tumor tissue. The receptors were gathered from a human donor with high-grade serous ovarian cancer. CDR3s include the opening cysteine and the closing phenylalanine or tryptophan. D genes are given only for firm matches. Where a row states a size, it is once, few, many or the class of an expanded clone; other rows omit it.

j_gene: TRBJ1-4
len: 12
v_gene: TRBV2
d_gene: -
abundance: -
CDR3nt: TGTGCCAGCAGGGGGGAGGATGAAAAACTGTTTTTT
CDR3aa: CASRGEDEKLFF

j_gene: TRBJ1-2
len: 15
v_gene: TRBV6-5
d_gene: TRBD1
abundance: -
CDR3nt: TGTGCCAGCAGTTTGCAGACAGGGACGGGCTATGGCTACACCTTC
CDR3aa: CASSLQTGTGYGYTF

j_gene: TRBJ2-7
len: 13
v_gene: TRBV5-4
d_gene: -
abundance: once
CDR3nt: TGTGCCAGCACCCCCGGGAGCTCCTACGAGCAGTACTTC
CDR3aa: CASTPGSSYEQYF

j_gene: TRBJ1-4
len: 14
v_gene: TRBV6-5
d_gene: TRBD1
abundance: few
CDR3nt: TGTGCCAGCAGAAGCGGGACAGGGGGTGAAAAACTGTTTTTT
CDR3aa: CASRSGTGGEKLFF

j_gene: TRBJ2-2
len: 17
v_gene: TRBV18
d_gene: -
abundance: few
CDR3nt: TGTGCCAGCTCACCGGCCGTTCCGGGGTCGGCGATCGGGGAGCTGTTTTTT
CDR3aa: CASSPAVPGSAIGELFF

j_gene: TRBJ1-2
len: 15
v_gene: TRBV6-6
d_gene: TRBD1
abundance: -
CDR3nt: TGTGCCAGCAGTTGGTCGACAGGGAGTATCGATGGCTACACCTTC
CDR3aa: CASSWSTGSIDGYTF

j_gene: TRBJ2-3
len: 13
v_gene: TRBV6-1
d_gene: TRBD2
abundance: -
CDR3nt: TGTGCCAGCAGAGGACTAGATACAGATACGCAGTATTTT
CDR3aa: CASRGLDTDTQYF

j_gene: TRBJ1-1
len: 13
v_gene: TRBV6-5
d_gene: TRBD1
abundance: few
CDR3nt: TGTGCCAGCAGTTTGGACAGGGACACTGAAGCTTTCTTT
CDR3aa: CASSLDRDTEAFF

j_gene: TRBJ2-6
len: 15
v_gene: TRBV6-5
d_gene: TRBD1
abundance: once
CDR3nt: TGTGCCAGCAGATTACAGGGGGCTGGGGCCAACGTCCTGACTTTC
CDR3aa: CASRLQGAGANVLTF

j_gene: TRBJ1-6
len: 14
v_gene: TRBV27
d_gene: TRBD1
abundance: few
CDR3nt: TGTGCCAGCGGGGACAGGGGCCATAATTCACCCCTCCACTTT
CDR3aa: CASGDRGHNSPLHF

j_gene: TRBJ2-6
len: 17
v_gene: TRBV5-1
d_gene: TRBD1
abundance: -
CDR3nt: TGCGCCAGCAGCTCGGACAGGATTAAGTCTGGGGCCAACGTCCTGACTTTC
CDR3aa: CASSSDRIKSGANVLTF

j_gene: TRBJ2-3
len: 14
v_gene: TRBV19
d_gene: TRBD2
abundance: -
CDR3nt: TGTGCCAGTAGTATGGGAGGGGGCACAGATACGCAGTATTTT
CDR3aa: CASSMGGGTDTQYF

j_gene: TRBJ1-2
len: 14
v_gene: TRBV2
d_gene: -
abundance: -
CDR3nt: TGTGCCAGCAGTGAAGACAGCCCCTCCTATGGCTACACCTTC
CDR3aa: CASSEDSPSYGYTF

j_gene: TRBJ2-3
len: 18
v_gene: TRBV5-5
d_gene: -
abundance: -
CDR3nt: TGTGCCAGCAGCTTGACATCCGACCAGGATTTTTCCACAGATACGCAGTATTTT
CDR3aa: CASSLTSDQDFSTDTQYF

j_gene: TRBJ1-3
len: 14
v_gene: TRBV7-2
d_gene: -
abundance: once
CDR3nt: TGTGCCAGCAGCTTAGAAGGGACAGGAAACACCATATATTTT
CDR3aa: CASSLEGTGNTIYF

j_gene: TRBJ2-7
len: 13
v_gene: TRBV4-2
d_gene: -
abundance: -
CDR3nt: TGTGCCAGCAGCCAAGATGGGCAGTTTGAGCAGTACTTC
CDR3aa: CASSQDGQFEQYF

j_gene: TRBJ1-6
len: 16
v_gene: TRBV4-1
d_gene: TRBD1
abundance: large
CDR3nt: TGCGCCAGCAGCCACGCACCGGGACAGGGTGGTTCACCCCTCCACTTT
CDR3aa: CASSHAPGQGGSPLHF

j_gene: TRBJ2-3
len: 18
v_gene: TRBV7-9
d_gene: TRBD2
abundance: -
CDR3nt: TGTGCCAGCAGCTTAGTCCGGACTAGCGGGTTTAGCACAGATACGCAGTATTTT
CDR3aa: CASSLVRTSGFSTDTQYF

j_gene: TRBJ1-1
len: 13
v_gene: TRBV6-5
d_gene: -
abundance: -
CDR3nt: TGTGCCAGCAGAACCCGACCGAACACTGAAGCTTTCTTT
CDR3aa: CASRTRPNTEAFF

j_gene: TRBJ2-1
len: 16
v_gene: TRBV7-8
d_gene: -
abundance: -
CDR3nt: TGTGCCAGCAGCTTAGTTGGGGTTCCGTCTCTCAATGAGCAGTTCTTC
CDR3aa: CASSLVGVPSLNEQFF

j_gene: TRBJ2-7
len: 16
v_gene: TRBV5-6
d_gene: TRBD1
abundance: few
CDR3nt: TGTGCCAGCAGCTTTAGCGTCGGGACAGGTCTTGGTGAGCAGTACTTC
CDR3aa: CASSFSVGTGLGEQYF

j_gene: TRBJ2-2
len: 11
v_gene: TRBV5-5
d_gene: -
abundance: -
CDR3nt: TGTGCCAGCAGACGCGCCGGGGAGCTGTTTTTT
CDR3aa: CASRRAGELFF

j_gene: TRBJ2-1
len: 16
v_gene: TRBV4-3
d_gene: -
abundance: -
CDR3nt: TGCGCCAGCAGCCAAGATTGGGCAGGGACCCCAAATGAGCAGTTCTTC
CDR3aa: CASSQDWAGTPNEQFF

j_gene: TRBJ2-3
len: 14
v_gene: TRBV5-1
d_gene: -
abundance: -
CDR3nt: TGCGCCAGCAGCCCCGGACAGACCACAGATACGCAGTATTTT
CDR3aa: CASSPGQTTDTQYF

j_gene: TRBJ2-2
len: 16
v_gene: TRBV5-5
d_gene: -
abundance: -
CDR3nt: TGTGCCAGCAGCTCCCGGGCCTCCAGCGCGACCGGGGAGCTGTTTTTT
CDR3aa: CASSSRASSATGELFF

j_gene: TRBJ1-5
len: 17
v_gene: TRBV14
d_gene: -
abundance: -
CDR3nt: TGTGCCAGCAGCCAAGATGGGCCGAACAGAGACAATCAGCCCCAGCATTTT
CDR3aa: CASSQDGPNRDNQPQHF

j_gene: TRBJ2-2
len: 14
v_gene: TRBV2
d_gene: -
abundance: -
CDR3nt: TGTGCCAGCAGTTCCCGGGACCTAACCGGGGAGCTGTTTTTT
CDR3aa: CASSSRDLTGELFF

j_gene: TRBJ1-4
len: 13
v_gene: TRBV30
d_gene: -
abundance: once
CDR3nt: TGTGCCTGGAGTGGGGGCGGCGATGAAAAACTGTTTTTT
CDR3aa: CAWSGGGDEKLFF

j_gene: TRBJ2-5
len: 13
v_gene: TRBV29-1
d_gene: TRBD1
abundance: -
CDR3nt: TGCAGCGTTGTCAGGACAGGGCAAGAGACCCAGTACTTC
CDR3aa: CSVVRTGQETQYF

j_gene: TRBJ1-4
len: 15
v_gene: TRBV6-5
d_gene: -
abundance: -
CDR3nt: TGTGCCAGCAGTTACTCGTCAGGGATTAATGAAAAACTGTTTTTT
CDR3aa: CASSYSSGINEKLFF

j_gene: TRBJ2-1
len: 13
v_gene: TRBV2
d_gene: -
abundance: -
CDR3nt: TGTGCCAGCAGTCAGGGTGGGGACGGTGAGCAGTTCTTC
CDR3aa: CASSQGGDGEQFF

j_gene: TRBJ1-2
len: 15
v_gene: TRBV7-9
d_gene: -
abundance: -
CDR3nt: TGTGCCAGCAGCACGGTGGCGTCGCGAGGCTATGGCTACACCTTC
CDR3aa: CASSTVASRGYGYTF

j_gene: TRBJ1-5
len: 14
v_gene: TRBV11-3
d_gene: TRBD1
abundance: -
CDR3nt: TGTGCCAGCAGTTTACAGGGGTCGGGTCGGCCCCAGCATTTT
CDR3aa: CASSLQGSGRPQHF

j_gene: TRBJ1-2
len: 13
v_gene: TRBV5-4
d_gene: TRBD1
abundance: -
CDR3nt: TGTGCCAGCAGCCACGGGACAGGGAATGGCTACACCTTC
CDR3aa: CASSHGTGNGYTF

j_gene: TRBJ1-6
len: 14
v_gene: TRBV6-5
d_gene: -
abundance: -
CDR3nt: TGTGCCAGCGCCATACTTGGGGGTAATTCACCCCTCCACTTT
CDR3aa: CASAILGGNSPLHF

j_gene: TRBJ1-5
len: 11
v_gene: TRBV5-8
d_gene: -
abundance: -
CDR3nt: TGTGCCAGCAGCCAAAATCAGCCCCAGCATTTT
CDR3aa: CASSQNQPQHF

j_gene: TRBJ2-3
len: 15
v_gene: TRBV7-2
d_gene: -
abundance: -
CDR3nt: TGTGCCAGCAGCCCGAGGAGAATTAGCACAGATACGCAGTATTTT
CDR3aa: CASSPRRISTDTQYF

j_gene: TRBJ2-2
len: 14
v_gene: TRBV5-1
d_gene: -
abundance: -
CDR3nt: TGCGCCAGCAGCTTAAACAGGAACACCGGGGAGCTGTTTTTT
CDR3aa: CASSLNRNTGELFF

j_gene: TRBJ1-1
len: 11
v_gene: TRBV11-3
d_gene: -
abundance: -
CDR3nt: TGTGCCAGCAGCGCCAGGGTTGAAGCTTTCTTT
CDR3aa: CASSARVEAFF